These 31 T cell receptor beta chains were all obtained from the same sample, sequenced in a study of T cell changes during pregnancy in multiple sclerosis. The table came from immunoSEQ multiplex PCR; TCRdb's copy has only in-frame clones and leaves some out. The sample holds roughly 40,000 clones, around 90% seen once. Sequenced here: CD8+ T cells from peripheral blood mononuclear cells, sampled before pregnancy. The receptor set was obtained from a female donor with multiple sclerosis, enrolled in a pregnancy study.

In its sample, this clone was seen once. CDR3 amino acids: CASLRIIEAFF. The CDR3 nucleotides are TGTGCCAGCCTACGTATAATCGAAGCTTTCTTT. This rearrangement joins TRBV5-8 to TRBJ1-1, with no clear D. Germline V CDR1 and CDR2: SGHTS, YDEGEE. This CDR3 contains 11 residues. V was trimmed by 7 bases and J by 8 bases, leaving 12 bases between them.

Details on this clone: Germline is not matched at one junction end, which may reflect a read error. The rearrangement links TRBV27 to TRBJ2-1; 7 bases are a match to TRBD2. The CDR3 spans 15 residues. Germline lookup yields CDR1 MNHEY and CDR2 SMNVEV (reference sequence). CDR3 protein: CASTSTSLTYNGQFF. The DNA for the CDR3 is TGTGCCAGCACCTCGACTAGCTTAACGTACAATGGGCAGTTCTTC.

This clone was seen a few times. The V gene is TRBV9, the J gene TRBJ1-1, with D possibly TRBD1 on 6 matching bases. This CDR3 spans 15 amino acids. Germline values: CDR1 SGDLS, CDR2 YYNGEE. V was clipped by 0 bases and J by 1 base, with 10 bases between them. CDR3 amino acids: CASSVDTGRNTEAFF. As DNA, the CDR3 is TGTGCCAGCAGCGTAGATACAGGGAGGAACACTGAAGCTTTCTTT.

The chain uses TRBV5-1 and TRBJ1-4; tentatively, D is TRBD1 (5 bases). The length of the CDR3 is 13 residues. Trimming stripped 5 bases from V and 5 bases from J, with 10 bases between. The germline V gene has CDR1 SGHRS and CDR2 YFSETQ. As DNA, the CDR3 is TGCGCCAGCAGGGACACCTTAAATGAAAAACTGTTTTTT. It specifies CASRDTLNEKLFF. The whole variable domain, filled in from reference TRBV5-1 and TRBJ1-4, reads KAGVTQTPRYLIKTRGQQVTLSCSPISGHRSVSWYQQTPGQGLQFLFEYFSETQRNKGNFPGRFSGRQFSNSRSEMNVSTLELGDSALYLCASRDTLNEKLFFGSGTQLSVL.

The rearrangement uses TRBV6-6 and TRBJ2-1; TRBD2 aligns across 7 bases. The CDR3 totals 15 residues. J was trimmed by 6 bases and V by 6 bases; bases with no gene match: 11. Looked up from germline, CDR1 is MNHNY and CDR2 is SVGAGI (reference sequence). The CDR3 spells CASSPGVAGPNEQFF. CDR3 nucleotide sequence: TGTGCCAGCAGCCCTGGTGTAGCGGGCCCCAATGAGCAGTTCTTC.

This sequence joins TRBV27 and TRBJ2-1, with 9 bases matching TRBD1. The CDR3 is 14 amino acids. Germline-derived CDR1 and CDR2 are MNHEY and SMNVEV (reference sequence). After removal of 6 bases from V and 10 bases from J, the junction contained 10 bases not matched to a gene. The CDR3 spells CASSLPGTGNEQFF. The CDR3 DNA follows: TGTGCCAGCAGCTTACCCGGGACAGGGAACGAGCAGTTCTTC.

In this sample, this clone turned up once. This chain connects TRBV4-1 to TRBJ1-2, with TRBD1 matching 8 bases. This CDR3 is built from 14 residues. V lost 0 bases and J lost 8; bases outside the gene matches: 5. The germline V gene has CDR1 MGHRA and CDR2 YSYEKL. In DNA form, the CDR3 reads TGCGCCAGCAGCCAAGAGCTGGACAGGGAAGGCTACACCTTC. This encodes CASSQELDREGYTF.

This chain joins TRBV15 and TRBJ2-1; 10 bases are shared with TRBD2. J was trimmed by 8 bases and V by 1 base; bases with no gene match: 8. Germline CDR1 reads LNHNV; CDR2 reads YYDKDF (reference sequence). The CDR3 sequence is 16 residues long. The CDR3 here is CATSRGGASGRDEQFF. CDR3 nucleotides: TGTGCCACCAGCAGAGGGGGGGCTAGCGGGAGAGATGAGCAGTTCTTC.

This chain joins TRBV7-9 and TRBJ2-1; possibly TRBD2 for D (6 bases). There are 16 residues in the CDR3. CDR1 and CDR2 from the germline V gene are SEHNR and FQNEAQ (reference sequence). Trimming stripped 8 bases from V and 1 base from J, with 18 bases between. In DNA form, the CDR3 reads TGTGCCAGCGGGAGCCTCGGGACTCCGTCCTACAATGAGCAGTTCTTC. It codes for CASGSLGTPSYNEQFF.

This chain joins TRBV10-3 and TRBJ2-3; 9 bases line up with TRBD2. The CDR3 contains 15 residues. Germline V CDR1 and CDR2: ENHRY, SYGVKD. V lost 3 bases to trimming and J lost 5 bases; unmatched junction nucleotides: 6. CDR3 DNA sequence: TGTGCCATCAGTGATCTTAGCGGGGGAGGAGATACGCAGTATTTT. Translated, it gives CAISDLSGGGDTQYF.

The rearrangement links TRBV11-3 to TRBJ1-2; D is possibly TRBD1 (6 bases). Germline CDR1 is SGHNT and CDR2 is YENEEA. The germline V and J ends were trimmed by 4 bases and 7 bases, with 16 bases remaining between them. The CDR3 is made up of 14 amino acids. The CDR3 spells CASSSYRVVSGYTF. The CDR3 region has the DNA TGTGCCAGCAGCTCATACAGGGTTGTGAGTGGCTACACCTTC.

V gene TRBV7-9 combines with J gene TRBJ1-1; no reliable D call. The CDR3 spans 12 residues. V was cut by 2 bases and J by 3 bases, with 4 bases left in between. Germline V CDR1 and CDR2: SEHNR, FQNEAQ (reference sequence). CDR3 sequence reads: CASSLSDTEAFF. The CDR3 DNA follows: TGTGCCAGCAGCTTATCCGACACTGAAGCTTTCTTT.

This chain uses TRBV18 with TRBJ2-5; 7 bases line up with TRBD1. The DNA end is a closer match to TRBJ2-7, so the J assignment may be wrong. CDR1 is KGHSH, CDR2 LQKENI, per germline. The CDR3 runs 14 residues. CDR3 DNA sequence: TGTGCCAGCAGATCTCCGGCAGGGGGCTACGAGCAGTACTTC. This codes for CASRSPAGGYEQYF.

The rearrangement links TRBV27 to TRBJ2-7; TRBD1 aligns across 11 bases. The CDR3 runs to 13 residues. The germline V gene encodes CDR1 MNHEY and CDR2 SMNVEV (reference sequence). V trimming: 8 bases; J trimming: 2 bases; junction bases outside the gene matches: 2. The CDR3 DNA reads as TGTGCCAGCCGGGACAGGGGGACCTACGAGCAGTACTTC. Encoded protein: CASRDRGTYEQYF.

The genes are TRBV27 and TRBJ1-5; perhaps TRBD1 as D (5 bases). From germline, CDR1 is MNHEY and CDR2 SMNVEV (reference sequence). The CDR3 contains 15 residues. The V and J ends lost 0 bases and 4 bases respectively, with 10 bases between them. The CDR3 is CASSLSPGTNQPQHF. The CDR3 DNA is TGTGCCAGCAGTTTATCGCCCGGGACTAATCAGCCCCAGCATTTT.

The genes are TRBV15 and TRBJ2-7; D unclear. The CDR3 extends over 13 amino acids. V gave up 1 base and J gave up 7 bases, with 11 bases separating them. Germline-derived CDR1 and CDR2 are LNHNV and YYDKDF (reference sequence). The CDR3 bases are TGTGCCACCAGCAGAGCTGGGCCGGAAGAGCAGTACTTC. Its translation is CATSRAGPEEQYF.

The V call is TRBV29-1, the J call TRBJ2-1; 11 nucleotides agree with TRBD2. The ends lost 4 bases at V and 7 bases at J; junction bases unmatched: 6. The length of the CDR3 is 14 residues. From germline, CDR1 is SQVTM and CDR2 ANQGSEA. The DNA of the CDR3 is TGCAGCGTTGGTCGTAGCGGGAGGGAAAATGAGCAGTTCTTC. It encodes CSVGRSGRENEQFF.

V gene TRBV30 combines with J gene TRBJ2-2; no definite D call. Trimming removed 4 bases from V and 5 bases from J, with 8 bases in between. The CDR3 consists of 12 residues. Per germline, CDR1 GTSNPN and CDR2 SVGIG (reference sequence). CDR3 protein: CAWNLVTGELFF. The CDR3 DNA follows: TGTGCCTGGAACTTGGTGACCGGGGAGCTGTTTTTT.

The genes are TRBV19 and TRBJ2-7; tentative D call: TRBD1 (8 bases). The V and J ends lost 8 bases and 9 bases respectively, with 26 bases between them. CDR3 length: 15 amino acids. The germline gives CDR1 LNHDA, CDR2 SQIVND (reference sequence). This chain's CDR3 is CASADLQGGRNGQYF. The CDR3 DNA sequence: TGTGCCAGTGCAGACCTACAGGGGGGGCGTAACGGGCAGTACTTC.

This chain uses TRBV19 with TRBJ2-1; D is undetermined. Germline values: CDR1 LNHDA, CDR2 SQIVND (reference sequence). There are 15 residues in the CDR3. Trimming shortened V by 7 bases and J by 0 bases, and 13 bases separated the two germline ends. For the CDR3, the DNA is TGTGCCAGTAACAGTGGCCAATCCTCCTACAATGAGCAGTTCTTC. As protein: CASNSGQSSYNEQFF.

This chain joins TRBV7-9 and TRBJ2-7, with a tentative D call TRBD2 (6 bases). V was clipped by 5 bases and J by 5 bases, with 19 bases between them. The CDR3 consists of 15 residues. Germline values: CDR1 SEHNR, CDR2 FQNEAQ (reference sequence). CDR3 nucleotide sequence: TGTGCCAGCAGCCGAGGGGACTCCTACGTAGACGAGCAGTACTTC. Its protein is CASSRGDSYVDEQYF. The full variable domain, completed using reference TRBV7-9 and TRBJ2-7, is DTGVSQNPRHKITKRGQNVTFRCDPISEHNRLYWYRQTLGQGPEFLTYFQNEAQLEKSRLLSDRFSAERPKGSFSTLEIQRTEQGDSAMYLCASSRGDSYVDEQYFGPGTRLTVT.

There are a few counts of this clone. The chain has TRBV29-1 and TRBJ1-1; 8 positions match TRBD1. The J segment lost 0 bases and the V segment lost 6 bases, leaving 9 bases of the junction unmatched. The CDR3 spans 15 residues. Germline V gives CDR1 SQVTM, CDR2 ANQGSEA. The CDR3 coding sequence is TGCAGCGTGGGTGGAGGGACAGGAATGAACACTGAAGCTTTCTTT. Translation gives CSVGGGTGMNTEAFF. Combining the CDR3 with reference TRBV29-1 and TRBJ1-1 gives the whole variable domain SAVISQKPSRDICQRGTSLTIQCQVDSQVTMMFWYRQQPGQSLTLIATANQGSEATYESGFVIDKFPISRPNLTFSTLTVSNMSPEDSSIYLCSVGGGTGMNTEAFFGQGTRLTVV.

The genes are TRBV7-2 and TRBJ1-3; TRBD1 might be the D (5 bases). V gave up 5 bases and J gave up 0 bases, with 17 bases separating them. The CDR3 runs to 17 residues. Germline CDR1 and CDR2: SGHTA and FQGNSA. In DNA form, the CDR3 reads TGTGCCAGCAGCCCAAGCGGGACCGACATCTCTGGAAACACCATATATTTT. Its translation is CASSPSGTDISGNTIYF. Based on the CDR3 plus reference TRBV7-2 and TRBJ1-3, the full variable domain is GAGVSQSPSNKVTEKGKDVELRCDPISGHTALYWYRQSLGQGLEFLIYFQGNSAPDKSGLPSDRFSAERTGGSVSTLTIQRTQQEDSAVYLCASSPSGTDISGNTIYFGEGSWLTVV.

The gene calls are TRBV29-1 and TRBJ2-1; 12 positions match TRBD2. CDR1 and CDR2 (germline): SQVTM, ANQGSEA. The CDR3 extends over 18 amino acids. With 6 bases clipped from V and 0 bases from J, the junction kept 12 bases outside the gene matches. CDR3 sequence: CSVTGLAGPESSYNEQFF. In nucleotides, the CDR3 is TGCAGCGTGACCGGACTAGCGGGACCCGAGAGCTCCTACAATGAGCAGTTCTTC.

The gene calls are TRBV4-1 and TRBJ2-2, with 8 bases identical to TRBD1. The V gene end was trimmed by 3 bases and the J gene end by 4 bases; junction bases not matched to a gene: 4. The CDR3 is 15 residues long. The germline CDR1 and CDR2 sequences are MGHRA and YSYEKL. The CDR3 DNA reads as TGCGCCAGCAGCCAGGACAGGGTGGGCACCGGGGAGCTGTTTTTT. This codes for CASSQDRVGTGELFF.

CDR3 bases: TGTGCCAGCAGCCCTCAGAGGATCTCCTACGAGCAGTACTTC. As protein: CASSPQRISYEQYF. J is TRBJ2-7 and V is TRBV13, with D unresolved. The V and J ends lost 5 bases and 0 bases respectively, with 11 bases between them. Germline lookup yields CDR1 PRHDT and CDR2 FYEKMQ (reference sequence). The CDR3 loop spans 14 amino acids.

The rearrangement links TRBV7-8 to TRBJ2-1; the D is unclear. V lost 1 base to trimming and J lost 4 bases, with 17 bases between them. The CDR3 length is 17 residues. CDR1 and CDR2 from the germline V gene are SGHVS and FQNEAQ. CDR3 loop: CASSLVVKLIEYNEQFF. CDR3 DNA sequence: TGTGCCAGCAGCTTAGTCGTCAAGCTAATAGAATACAATGAGCAGTTCTTC.

The V gene is TRBV7-2, the J gene TRBJ2-2, with 8 bases lining up with TRBD2. The CDR3 contains 16 residues. After removal of 5 bases from V and 5 bases from J, the junction contained 10 bases not matched to a gene. Germline V gene lookup returns CDR1 SGHTA and CDR2 FQGNSA. This CDR3 is CASSPGRVGVTGELFF. CDR3 coding DNA: TGTGCCAGCAGCCCCGGGAGGGTTGGCGTTACCGGGGAGCTGTTTTTT.

The chain uses TRBV6-1 and TRBJ2-7, with 7 bases matching TRBD1. This CDR3 has 13 residues. Germline CDR1 is MNHNS and CDR2 is SASEGT. V shed 7 bases and J 3 bases; nucleotides not matched to a gene: 6. CDR3 nucleotides: TGTGCCAGCAAATACAGGGGCGTCTACGAGCAGTACTTC. Amino acid sequence: CASKYRGVYEQYF.

The CDR3 loop reads CASRISSSYEQYF. For the CDR3, the DNA is TGTGCCAGCAGAATTTCCAGCTCCTACGAGCAGTACTTC. The chain uses TRBV6-1 and TRBJ2-7; D remains ambiguous. Germline assignment: CDR1 MNHNS and CDR2 SASEGT. CDR3 length: 13 residues. Trimming took off 6 bases at V and 0 bases at J, with 9 bases between the two ends.

J is TRBJ2-1 and V is TRBV7-9; TRBD2 might be the D (6 bases). The CDR3 sequence is 15 residues long. V gave up 6 bases and J gave up 0 bases, with 12 bases separating them. CDR1 and CDR2 (germline): SEHNR, FQNEAQ (reference sequence). The CDR3 region is CASRLDGSSYNEQFF. The CDR3 DNA sequence: TGTGCCAGCAGATTGGACGGGAGCTCCTACAATGAGCAGTTCTTC.